Listed below are T cell receptor beta chains from one sample, sequenced in a study of Ad26.COV2.S vaccination and SARS-CoV-2 variants. Profiling relied on immunoSEQ multiplex PCR, and the TCRdb table lists in-frame clones only, not all of them. This sample has a few hundred thousand clones, with 80% to 95% found just once. The sample consisted of peripheral blood, taken in a trial of Ad26.COV2.S vaccine versus placebo. The origin of the receptors is a person aged 18-65 years who received the Ad26.COV2.S COVID-19 vaccine or a placebo. The CDR3 runs from the conserved cysteine through the conserved F or W. A D gene is named only where the DNA matches it firmly. Some rows have no size entry. The others give once, few or many, or a class for an expanded clone.

>16|TRBD1|NA|TRBV11-2|TRBJ2-7
CASSFSTGGASYEQYF
TGTGCCAGCAGCTTCTCCACAGGGGGCGCTTCCTACGAGCAGTACTTC
>15|TRBD1|NA|TRBV5-4|TRBJ2-1
CASSKGQNSYNEQFF
TGTGCCAGCAGCAAGGGACAGAACTCCTACAATGAGCAGTTCTTC
>11|NA|NA|TRBV12-5|TRBJ2-1
CASGFINEQFF
TGTGCTAGTGGTTTCATCAATGAGCAGTTCTTC
>15|NA|NA|TRBV7-2|TRBJ2-1
CASSQTSSSYNEQFF
TGTGCCAGCAGCCAAACTAGCAGTTCCTACAATGAGCAGTTCTTC
>14|NA|NA|TRBV28|TRBJ1-4
CASSTTWGPEKLFF
TGTGCCAGCAGTACTACATGGGGGCCGGAAAAACTGTTTTTT
>17|NA|NA|TRBV3-1/TRBV3-2|TRBJ2-2
CASSRMWGAAAPGELFF
TGTGCCAGCAGCCGGATGTGGGGAGCCGCCGCCCCCGGGGAGCTGTTTTTT
>14|NA|NA|TRBV11-2|TRBJ2-7
CASSLDWQVAFKYF
TGTGCCAGCAGCTTAGATTGGCAGGTCGCTTTTAAGTACTTC
>14|NA|NA|TRBV6-4|TRBJ1-5
CASSDFPGDQPQHF
TGTGCCAGCAGTGACTTCCCAGGGGATCAGCCCCAGCATTTT
>17|TRBD2|once|TRBV28|TRBJ2-2
CASSLRLAGVSAGELFF
TGTGCCAGCAGTTTGAGACTAGCGGGAGTCTCGGCCGGGGAGCTGTTTTTT
>15|NA|NA|TRBV30|TRBJ1-4
CAFGDLGRVNEKLFF
TGTGCATTCGGGGATCTGGGGAGGGTCAACGAAAAACTGTTTTTT
>15|TRBD1|once|TRBV2|TRBJ2-7
CASRITGTEAYEQYF
TGTGCCAGCAGGATAACCGGGACAGAAGCGTACGAGCAGTACTTC
>15|TRBD2|NA|TRBV18|TRBJ2-1
CASSPILAGGNEQFF
TGTGCCAGCTCTCCAATTCTAGCGGGAGGGAATGAGCAGTTCTTC
>15|TRBD1|NA|TRBV5-4|TRBJ1-2
CASSGTGVVTYGYTF
TGTGCCAGCAGCGGTACAGGGGTCGTTACTTATGGCTACACCTTC
>14|TRBD1|NA|TRBV20-1|TRBJ2-1
CSASRGTAYNEQFF
TGCAGTGCTAGTAGGGGGACAGCCTACAATGAGCAGTTCTTC
>15|TRBD2|NA|TRBV19|TRBJ2-7
CASSSITSGIYEQYF
TGTGCCAGTAGTTCTATAACTAGCGGGATCTACGAGCAGTACTTC
>14|NA|NA|TRBV2|TRBJ1-3
CASSEKYSGNTIYF
TGTGCCAGCAGTGAGAAGTACTCTGGAAACACCATATATTTT
>16|NA|NA|TRBV28|TRBJ1-5
CASRRSGGALGQPQHF
TGTGCCAGCAGGAGGTCGGGGGGGGCGTTGGGGCAGCCCCAGCATTTT
>15|NA|NA|TRBV23-1|TRBJ1-2
CASSQSGAGADGYTF
TGCGCCAGCAGTCAATCAGGGGCCGGGGCAGATGGCTACACCTTC
>12|NA|NA|TRBV9|TRBJ2-1
CASSVNMYEQFF
TGTGCCAGCAGCGTCAATATGTATGAGCAGTTCTTC
>13|TRBD1|NA|TRBV11-3|TRBJ2-7
CASSFGQGYEQYF
TGTGCCAGCAGCTTCGGACAGGGCTACGAGCAGTACTTC
>13|NA|NA|TRBV29-1|TRBJ1-5
CSVVIQGDQPQHF
TGCAGCGTTGTAATACAGGGTGATCAGCCCCAGCATTTT
>13|NA|NA|TRBV10-3|TRBJ2-7
CAISDITGNEQYF
TGTGCCATCAGTGATATCACAGGGAACGAGCAGTACTTC
>15|NA|NA|TRBV19|TRBJ1-6
CASSIEQPLNSPLHF
TGTGCCAGTAGTATCGAACAGCCGCTTAATTCACCCCTCCACTTT
>15|TRBD2|NA|TRBV30|TRBJ2-3
CAWRQGRAGTDTQYF
TGTGCCTGGAGACAAGGGAGGGCCGGCACAGATACGCAGTATTTT
>17|NA|NA|TRBV11-2|TRBJ2-7
CASSLIGQGPSIYEQYF
TGTGCCAGCAGCTTAATCGGGCAGGGCCCCTCTATTTACGAGCAGTACTTC
>15|NA|NA|TRBV9|TRBJ2-5
CASSVGAGGAETQYF
TGTGCCAGCAGCGTAGGAGCGGGCGGGGCGGAGACCCAGTACTTC
>13|NA|NA|TRBV5-6|TRBJ2-2
CASSHKVTGELFF
TGTGCCAGCAGTCACAAGGTGACCGGGGAGCTGTTTTTT
>14|TRBD1|NA|TRBV29-1|TRBJ2-7
CSVEKTGSSYEQYF
TGCAGCGTCGAAAAGACAGGGAGCTCCTACGAGCAGTACTTC
>14|TRBD2|NA|TRBV18|TRBJ2-7
CASSPKGTISEQYF
TGTGCCAGCTCACCAAAGGGGACTATATCCGAGCAGTACTTC
>16|TRBD1|NA|TRBV28|TRBJ2-7
CASSFPGTEIPYEQYF
TGTGCCAGCAGTTTTCCCGGGACAGAAATACCCTACGAGCAGTACTTC
>14|TRBD1|NA|TRBV7-2|TRBJ1-2
CASSFARGNYGYTF
TGTGCCAGCAGCTTCGCCAGGGGGAACTATGGCTACACCTTC
>16|TRBD2|once|TRBV13|TRBJ2-1
CASSAHRLAGGSEQFF
TGTGCCAGCAGCGCTCACCGACTAGCGGGAGGCAGTGAGCAGTTCTTC
>15|NA|NA|TRBV28|TRBJ2-7
CASTERGRPAYEQYF
TGTGCCAGCACCGAAAGGGGGAGGCCTGCCTACGAGCAGTACTTC
>14|NA|NA|TRBV5-8|TRBJ1-2
CASSSGVVAQGYTF
TGTGCCAGCAGCTCGGGGGTCGTCGCGCAAGGCTACACCTTC
>13|NA|NA|TRBV21-1|TRBJ1-1
CASSNTLGGEAFF
TGTGCCAGCAGCAATACCCTTGGCGGGGAAGCTTTCTTT
>17|TRBD2|NA|TRBV7-8|TRBJ2-6
CASSTRTRARGANVLTF
TGTGCCAGCAGCACCCGGACTAGAGCGAGAGGGGCCAACGTCCTGACTTTC
>17|TRBD2|NA|TRBV14|TRBJ2-1
CASSQGLGGRAYNEQFF
TGTGCCAGCAGCCAAGGCCTTGGCGGGAGGGCCTACAATGAGCAGTTCTTC
>12|NA|NA|TRBV19|TRBJ2-7
CASISPSYEQYF
TGTGCCAGTATTTCTCCTTCCTACGAGCAGTACTTC
>14|TRBD1|NA|TRBV7-2|TRBJ2-1
CASSLPTGVNEQFF
TGTGCCAGCAGCTTGCCTACAGGGGTAAATGAGCAGTTCTTC
>14|NA|NA|TRBV5-6|TRBJ2-7
CASSLAAVSYEQYF
TGTGCCAGCAGCTTGGCGGCAGTCTCCTACGAGCAGTACTTC
>14|NA|NA|TRBV27|TRBJ2-7
CASSPQGRILEQYF
TGTGCCAGCAGCCCTCAGGGAAGGATCCTCGAGCAGTACTTC
>12|TRBD1|NA|TRBV5-5|TRBJ1-1
CASSQDRTEAFF
TGTGCCAGCAGCCAGGACAGGACGGAAGCTTTCTTT
>14|TRBD2|NA|TRBV4-2|TRBJ2-1
CASSQNSGSNEQFF
TGTGCCAGCAGCCAAAACAGCGGGAGCAATGAGCAGTTCTTC
>20|TRBD2|NA|TRBV14|TRBJ2-3
CASSQDGSPGLAGETDTQYF
TGTGCCAGCAGCCAAGACGGGAGCCCGGGACTAGCGGGAGAAACAGATACGCAGTATTTT
>11|NA|NA|TRBV2|TRBJ2-1
CASSVGNEQFF
TGTGCCAGCAGTGTAGGCAATGAGCAGTTCTTC
>14|TRBD2|NA|TRBV2|TRBJ2-7
CASIRLAGRDEQYF
TGTGCCAGCATCCGACTAGCGGGAAGGGACGAGCAGTACTTC
>12|NA|once|TRBV15|TRBJ2-3
CATSRGRNTQYF
TGTGCCACCAGCAGGGGGAGGAATACGCAGTATTTT
>12|TRBD1|NA|TRBV6-1|TRBJ1-5
CASSDLGQPQHF
TGTGCCAGCAGTGATTTGGGACAGCCACAGCATTTT
>14|NA|NA|TRBV18|TRBJ2-7
CASSPVGTGREQYF
TGTGCCAGCTCACCGGTTGGGACCGGCCGCGAGCAGTACTTC
>16|NA|NA|TRBV11-3|TRBJ2-7
CASSQLGSGTLGEQYF
TGTGCCAGCAGCCAACTTGGGTCCGGGACCCTTGGGGAGCAGTACTTC
>16|NA|NA|TRBV4-1|TRBJ1-1
CASSSGAYDVNTEAFF
TGCGCCAGCAGCTCTGGGGCCTACGATGTGAACACTGAAGCTTTCTTT
>13|TRBD2|NA|TRBV14|TRBJ2-7
CASSPRLAGEQYF
TGTGCCAGCAGCCCCCGATTAGCGGGCGAGCAGTACTTC
>13|NA|NA|TRBV30|TRBJ1-5
CAWSEDGNQPQHF
TGTGCCTGGAGTGAAGATGGCAATCAGCCCCAGCATTTT
>15|TRBD2|NA|TRBV3-1/TRBV3-2|TRBJ2-7
CASSQGLAGLYEQYF
TGTGCCAGCAGCCAAGGTCTAGCGGGCCTCTACGAGCAGTACTTC
>12|NA|NA|TRBV30|TRBJ1-1
CAWKQTNTEAFF
TGTGCCTGGAAGCAGACGAACACTGAAGCTTTCTTT
>13|NA|NA|TRBV9|TRBJ1-5
CASSVGWVQPQHF
TGTGCCAGCAGCGTAGGGTGGGTTCAGCCCCAGCATTTT
>15|NA|NA|TRBV5-4|TRBJ2-1
CASSSLNRSMDEQFF
TGTGCCAGCAGCTCGCTAAACAGGAGTATGGATGAGCAGTTCTTC
>15|NA|NA|TRBV29-1|TRBJ2-1
CSVEGGGVSYNEQFF
TGCAGCGTTGAAGGGGGAGGCGTCTCCTACAATGAGCAGTTCTTC
>11|NA|NA|TRBV28|TRBJ2-7
CASRDFSEQYF
TGTGCCAGCAGGGACTTCTCCGAGCAGTACTTC
>15|TRBD2|NA|TRBV19|TRBJ2-7
CASRETSGSIYEQYF
TGTGCCAGTAGAGAGACTAGCGGGAGTATATACGAGCAGTACTTC